Below, 8 T cell receptor beta chains from the same sample are listed, as sequenced in a study of siplizumab effects on memory and regulatory T cells. Sequencing was performed with immunoSEQ multiplex PCR; in TCRdb, only in-frame clones are kept and a portion is missing. The repertoire includes approximately 75,000 clones, roughly 93% of them detected once, and less than 5.5% sits in the top ten. Material: CD8+ T cells sorted from blood. Receptors were obtained from a human donor in good health.

The chain employs TRBV6-4 and TRBJ1-5, with TRBD1 identical over 8 bases. V lost 5 bases and J lost 3; bases outside the gene matches: 0. The CDR3 is 13 residues long. Germline CDR1 is MRHNA and CDR2 is SNTAGT. CDR3 region: CASSQGANQPQHF. The CDR3 DNA sequence: TGTGCCAGCAGTCAGGGGGCCAATCAGCCCCAGCATTTT.

V gene TRBV4-2 combines with J gene TRBJ2-1, with 7 positions matching TRBD2. This CDR3 is 15 amino acids long. After removal of 5 bases from V and 5 bases from J, the junction contained 9 bases not matched to a gene. In germline, CDR1 is LGHNA, CDR2 YNFKEQ. CDR3 amino acids: CASSDLWGGDNEQFF. The CDR3 DNA sequence: TGTGCCAGCAGCGATCTCTGGGGGGGGGACAATGAGCAGTTCTTC.

The J gene is TRBJ2-1, the V gene TRBV6-5; no clear D gene. V lost 4 bases to trimming and J lost 4 bases, with 11 bases between them. This CDR3 spans 14 amino acids. Per germline, CDR1 MNHEY and CDR2 SVGAGI. For the CDR3, the DNA is TGTGCCAGCAGTTCGCGGACGCTATACAATGAGCAGTTCTTC. Protein sequence: CASSSRTLYNEQFF.

The chain is built from TRBV7-2 and TRBJ1-5; no clear D gene. Germline V gene sequence: CDR1 SGHTA, CDR2 FQGNSA. The CDR3 totals 15 residues. Trimming removed 3 bases from V and 0 bases from J, with 9 bases in between. CDR3 DNA: TGTGCCAGCAGCTTTTCTCCGGTTAGCAATCAGCCCCAGCATTTT. It is translated as CASSFSPVSNQPQHF.

This chain connects TRBV29-1 to TRBJ1-2; 7 nucleotides align to TRBD1. The CDR3 has 13 residues. Germline V gene data show CDR1 as SQVTM and CDR2 as ANQGSEA. Trimming removed 5 bases from V and 3 bases from J; junction bases left unmatched: 6. The CDR3 sequence: CSVIGGHDYGYTF. The CDR3 DNA sequence: TGCAGCGTTATAGGGGGCCACGACTATGGCTACACCTTC.

This clone was counted a single time. This CDR3 reads CASSFGGTKDEQYF. In DNA, the CDR3 is TGTGCCAGCAGTTTTGGGGGCACAAAGGACGAGCAGTACTTC. The rearrangement uses TRBV27 and TRBJ2-7; perhaps TRBD1 as D (6 bases). The CDR3 runs 14 residues. The germline V and J ends were trimmed by 3 bases and 5 bases, with 14 bases remaining between them. CDR1 and CDR2 from the germline V gene are MNHEY and SMNVEV (reference sequence).

The V gene is TRBV5-3, the J gene TRBJ2-7; a weak D match, TRBD2 (6 bases). TRBV5-3 is an ORF for which the function is uncertain. Deletions cut 2 bases from V and 0 bases from J, with 9 bases between. This CDR3 is built from 14 residues. CDR3 amino acids: CARSFAGYSYEQYF. The CDR3 DNA sequence: TGTGCCAGAAGCTTTGCGGGATACTCCTACGAGCAGTACTTC.

This sequence joins TRBV9 and TRBJ2-5; TRBD2 matches at 12 bases. With 0 bases clipped from V and 5 bases from J, the junction kept 5 bases outside the gene matches. Germline V gene data show CDR1 as SGDLS and CDR2 as YYNGEE. The CDR3 runs to 16 residues. For the CDR3, the DNA is TGTGCCAGCAGCGTAGGCGGACTAGCGGGGAGGGAGACCCAGTACTTC. Protein sequence: CASSVGGLAGRETQYF.